Sequencing of this T cell receptor beta chain was carried out in a study of T cells after yellow fever vaccination. Trimming took off 0 bases at V and 0 bases at J, with 12 bases between the two ends. This CDR3 contains 16 residues. Germline CDR1 and CDR2: SGDLS and YYNGEE. MiXCR, applied by TCRdb to the 5' RACE reads, yields one record per CDR3 protein. The data show over 70,000 distinct CDR3 sequences, roughly 7.4% seen once. The clonotype originates from a man aged 25-45 years who received the YFV17D yellow fever vaccine. The rearrangement links TRBV9 to TRBJ1-1, with D hard to call. Source: CD8+ T cells sorted from PBMCs, taken on the day of the yellow fever booster vaccination. The CDR3 bases are TGTGCCAGCAGCGTAGGAGGTGGCAGCTTGAACACTGAAGCTTTCTTT. Translation: CASSVGGGSLNTEAFF.